The 25 T cell receptor beta chains listed next were all sequenced from one sample in a study of T cell responses to AZD1222 COVID-19 vaccine. Clones were sequenced by immunoSEQ multiplex PCR, and TCRdb holds only the in-frame ones, with some missing. This sample has some 120,000 clones, with roughly 89% found just once. Sequenced material: peripheral blood, taken on day 0 of AZD1222 vaccination. The receptors were sampled from an adult in good health.

This clone was detected once. The chain recombines TRBV2 with TRBJ2-1; 12 nucleotides line up with TRBD2. Germline CDR1 reads SNHLY; CDR2 reads FYNNEI. Trimming removed 6 bases from V and 7 bases from J; junction bases left unmatched: 13. The CDR3 has 17 residues. CDR3 coding DNA: TGTGCCAGCAGAGTGACTAGCGGGAGAGATTTTAGAAATGAGCAGTTCTTC. Encoded protein: CASRVTSGRDFRNEQFF.

The chain links TRBV5-4 to TRBJ1-2; maybe TRBD1 (5 bases). Germline-derived CDR1 and CDR2 are SGHNT and YYREEE (reference sequence). There are 16 residues in the CDR3. The V gene lost 4 bases and the J gene lost 7 bases, with 23 bases spanning the gap. CDR3 DNA: TGTGCCAGCAGCAGCCTTCGGGACTTGACCCCCGCTGGCTACACCTTC. Amino acids: CASSSLRDLTPAGYTF.

The V gene is TRBV10-3, the J gene TRBJ1-1; D is unresolved. There are 13 residues in the CDR3. V was shortened by 2 bases and J by 6 bases, with 10 bases between the two germline ends. Germline CDR1 is ENHRY and CDR2 is SYGVKD. As DNA, the CDR3 is TGTGCCATCAGTGAGGCGGGGTCACCTGAAGCTTTCTTT. Translating gives CAISEAGSPEAFF.

The V and J genes are TRBV28 and TRBJ1-3, with TRBD1 matching 7 bases. J lost 0 bases, V lost 3 bases, and 2 bases had no gene match. The germline V gene has CDR1 MDHEN and CDR2 SYDVKM. This CDR3 has 15 residues. The CDR3 here is CASSFGDSSGNTIYF. In DNA, the CDR3 is TGTGCCAGCAGTTTCGGGGACAGCTCTGGAAACACCATATATTTT.

This sequence joins TRBV6-5 and TRBJ1-1; D gene unclear. Germline-derived CDR1 and CDR2 are MNHEY and SVGAGI. The V gene lost 0 bases and the J gene lost 6 bases, with 17 bases spanning the gap. The CDR3 contains 16 residues. DNA for the CDR3: TGTGCCAGCAGTTACTCAGCTTTTGTTCTGTACGCTGAAGCTTTCTTT. Protein sequence: CASSYSAFVLYAEAFF.

The chain has TRBV12-3 or TRBV12-4 and TRBJ1-5; D gene ambiguous. The CDR3 runs to 13 residues. Trimming pared 3 bases from V and 6 bases from J, leaving 9 bases between. Here the CDR3 reads CASSLRATQPQHF. As DNA, the CDR3 is TGTGCCAGCAGTTTGCGGGCCACTCAGCCCCAGCATTTT.

The CDR3 DNA reads TGTGCCAGCAGTGAAGGGACAAGGGCCTATAATTCACCCCTCCACTTT. It translates to CASSEGTRAYNSPLHF. The chain is built from TRBV2 and TRBJ1-6; a weak D match, TRBD1 (5 bases). The germline V gene encodes CDR1 SNHLY and CDR2 FYNNEI. Deletions cut 1 base from V and 2 bases from J, with 9 bases between. CDR3 length: 16 residues.

This chain joins TRBV30 and TRBJ1-1; TRBD1 is a possible D gene (5 bases). V was shortened by 2 bases and J by 1 base, with 14 bases between the two germline ends. Germline CDR1 GTSNPN, CDR2 SVGIG (reference sequence). CDR3 length: 15 residues. The CDR3 here is CAWSRIRQPNTEAFF. The CDR3 DNA is TGTGCCTGGAGTAGGATTCGACAGCCGAACACTGAAGCTTTCTTT.

The V gene is TRBV27, the J gene TRBJ1-1, with TRBD1 identical over 7 bases. This CDR3 is 12 amino acids long. Germline CDR1 is MNHEY and CDR2 is SMNVEV (reference sequence). With 5 bases clipped from V and 8 bases from J, the junction kept 5 bases outside the gene matches. This CDR3 reads CASSGETGEAFF. For the CDR3, the DNA is TGTGCCAGCAGTGGGGAGACAGGGGAAGCTTTCTTT.

The rearrangement joins TRBV11-2 to TRBJ2-1, with 7 bases lining up with TRBD2. The CDR3 spans 15 residues. Per the germline V gene, CDR1 is SGHAT and CDR2 is FQNNGV. V dropped 7 bases and J dropped 6; count of bases not matched to a gene: 12. DNA of the CDR3: TGTGCCAGCAACCCGAAGGGGAGGGGATCCAATGAGCAGTTCTTC. Its translation: CASNPKGRGSNEQFF.

This clone was recorded only once. The gene calls are TRBV19 and TRBJ1-4; TRBD1 agrees at 8 bases. The germline V gene has CDR1 LNHDA and CDR2 SQIVND (reference sequence). The CDR3 runs to 15 residues. The trim removed 5 bases at V and 5 bases at J, leaving 7 bases unmatched. The CDR3 reads CASSPRQGPNEKLFF. The CDR3 region has the DNA TGTGCCAGTAGTCCGCGACAGGGGCCGAATGAAAAACTGTTTTTT.

The chain couples TRBV5-1 to TRBJ1-4, with a tentative D call TRBD1 (5 bases). Germline CDR1 SGHRS, CDR2 YFSETQ. Trimming took off 5 bases at V and 6 bases at J, with 17 bases between the two ends. The CDR3 consists of 15 residues. Written as DNA, the CDR3 is TGCGCCAGCAGTTCCTCAGGGCGTTGGGATGAAAAACTGTTTTTT. Its protein is CASSSSGRWDEKLFF.

The chain recombines TRBV6-5 with TRBJ1-6, with D possibly TRBD1 on 5 matching bases. CDR3 length: 14 residues. Germline V gene sequence: CDR1 MNHEY, CDR2 SVGAGI. Trimming took off 5 bases at V and 10 bases at J, with 15 bases between the two ends. CDR3 amino acids: CASSPPRGLSPLHF. In nucleotides, the CDR3 is TGTGCCAGCAGTCCCCCCCGGGGGTTATCACCCCTCCACTTT.

This rearrangement joins TRBV5-1 to TRBJ2-7; maybe TRBD1 (6 bases). From germline, CDR1 is SGHRS and CDR2 YFSETQ. CDR3 length equals 14 residues. The V and J ends lost 4 bases and 6 bases respectively, with 17 bases between them. CDR3: CASSHGMEGGEQYF. CDR3 DNA sequence: TGCGCCAGCAGCCACGGAATGGAAGGGGGCGAGCAGTACTTC.

This chain uses TRBV5-1 with TRBJ1-4; D remains unclear. The germline V gene encodes CDR1 SGHRS and CDR2 YFSETQ. This CDR3 is 15 amino acids long. The V gene lost 4 bases and the J gene lost 7 bases, with 17 bases spanning the gap. This CDR3 is CASSPAETFREKLFF. The DNA for the CDR3 is TGCGCCAGCAGCCCGGCCGAGACATTTCGTGAAAAACTGTTTTTT.

The count of this clone is one. The chain is built from TRBV5-5 and TRBJ1-1; D perhaps matches TRBD1 (5 bases). The CDR3 spans 13 residues. Germline CDR1 reads SGHKS; CDR2 reads YYEKEE (reference sequence). V was clipped by 3 bases and J by 7 bases, with 13 bases between them. In DNA, the CDR3 is TGTGCCAGCAGCTCCCAGCCGGGGCTTGAAGCTTTCTTT. It encodes CASSSQPGLEAFF.

The chain uses TRBV28 and TRBJ1-5; D not resolved. The germline V gene encodes CDR1 MDHEN and CDR2 SYDVKM. V was clipped by 4 bases and J by 9 bases, with 16 bases between them. The CDR3 contains 14 residues. CDR3 coding DNA: TGTGCCAGCAGTTCGTCCTCGACTGTTGGGCCCCAGCATTTT. Its protein is CASSSSSTVGPQHF. Supplemented by reference TRBV28 and TRBJ1-5, the full variable domain reads DVKVTQSSRYLVKRTGEKVFLECVQDMDHENMFWYRQDPGLGLRLIYFSYDVKMKEKGDIPEGYSVSREKKERFSLILESASTNQTSMYLCASSSSSTVGPQHFGDGTRLSIL.

The chain is built from TRBV9 and TRBJ2-3; D unresolved. The CDR3 has 14 residues. In germline, CDR1 is SGDLS, CDR2 YYNGEE. V dropped 0 bases and J dropped 6 bases, with 11 bases sitting between them. DNA of the CDR3: TGTGCCAGCAGCGTAGGTCTGCTCAGGGATACGCAGTATTTT. Amino acids: CASSVGLLRDTQYF.

The rearrangement uses TRBV5-1 and TRBJ1-4; a possible D gene is TRBD1 (5 bases). Germline loops: CDR1 SGHRS, CDR2 YFSETQ. The V and J ends lost 0 bases and 8 bases respectively, with 17 bases between them. The CDR3 has 16 amino acids. Here the CDR3 reads CASSLGYSRGEEKLFF. The CDR3, as DNA: TGCGCCAGCAGCTTGGGCTATTCGCGGGGGGAGGAAAAACTGTTTTTT.

This chain connects TRBV7-6 to TRBJ2-7; TRBD2 might be the D (6 bases). CDR3 length equals 13 residues. Trimming shortened V by 5 bases and J by 0 bases, and 8 bases separated the two germline ends. Germline CDR1 is SGHVS and CDR2 is FNYEAQ. CDR3 in DNA: TGTGCCAGCAGCCGGACTAACTCCTACGAGCAGTACTTC. Its translation: CASSRTNSYEQYF.

This sequence joins TRBV9 and TRBJ1-1; no clear D. This CDR3 comprises 16 residues. Trimming shortened V by 0 bases and J by 7 bases, and 19 bases separated the two germline ends. CDR1 and CDR2 (germline): SGDLS, YYNGEE. The chain's CDR3 is CASSVGSGARRNEAFF. The CDR3 DNA sequence: TGTGCCAGCAGCGTAGGGTCAGGCGCCAGGAGGAATGAAGCTTTCTTT.

The chain combines TRBV6-5 with TRBJ2-3, with TRBD2 matching over 10 bases. V lost 6 bases and J lost 4; bases outside the gene matches: 7. CDR3 size: 15 residues. CDR1 is MNHEY, CDR2 SVGAGI, per germline. The CDR3 DNA sequence: TGTGCCAGCAGAGGTTGGCTAGCGGGGGCAGATACGCAGTATTTT. Translating gives CASRGWLAGADTQYF.

In DNA form, the CDR3 reads TGTGCCAGTAGTGCCGGGACAGGGGGCAATCAGCCCCAGCATTTT. It translates to CASSAGTGGNQPQHF. This chain links TRBV19 with TRBJ1-5, with TRBD1 matching over 10 bases. Germline trimming cut 5 bases from V and 2 bases from J; bases unmatched to any gene: 3. Germline CDR1 reads LNHDA; CDR2 reads SQIVND (reference sequence). The CDR3 runs 15 residues.

The chain combines TRBV2 with TRBJ2-5; 7 bases agree with TRBD1. Unmatched junction bases numbered 3, after V lost 0 bases and J lost 5 bases. Germline V gives CDR1 SNHLY, CDR2 FYNNEI. The CDR3 length is 14 residues. Here the CDR3 DNA reads TGTGCCAGCAGTGAAGCGCAGGGGGTTGAGACCCAGTACTTC. It encodes CASSEAQGVETQYF.

The DNA of the CDR3 is TGTGCCAGCTCACCAGCGGAAGCCTACGAGCAGTACTTC. It codes for CASSPAEAYEQYF. The chain couples TRBV18 to TRBJ2-7; D is unclear. The CDR3 loop spans 13 amino acids. V lost 2 bases and J lost 2, with 7 bases in between. Germline V gives CDR1 KGHSH, CDR2 LQKENI. Combining the CDR3 with reference TRBV18 and TRBJ2-7 gives the whole variable domain NAGVMQNPRHLVRRRGQEARLRCSPMKGHSHVYWYRQLPEEGLKFMVYLQKENIIDESGMPKERFSAEFPKEGPSILRIQQVVRGDSAAYFCASSPAEAYEQYFGPGTRLTVT.